The 10 T cell receptor beta chains presented below share a single source sample, sequenced in a study of T-cell reconstitution after alpha-beta-depleted transplantation in children. Unique molecular identifiers tagged the TCRbeta library. TCRdb re-analysed the PCR reads in MiXCR, keeping a single row per CDR3 protein. This sample has about 610,000 distinct CDR3 sequences, with about 10% found just once. The input for sequencing was PBMCs from the stem cell graft donor, taken from the stem cell graft. The origin of the receptors is a human donor who donated a stem cell graft to a child with acute myeloid leukemia.

The V and J genes are TRBV29-1 and TRBJ2-2, with D uncertain. CDR3 length: 11 amino acids. The germline V and J ends were trimmed by 5 bases and 5 bases, with 6 bases remaining between them. Germline V gene data show CDR1 as SQVTM and CDR2 as ANQGSEA. The CDR3 sequence: CSVPGTGELFF. In DNA form, the CDR3 reads TGCAGCGTTCCAGGAACCGGGGAGCTGTTTTTT.

This clonotype was observed once. The V and J genes are TRBV14 and TRBJ2-5; D is unclear. Germline V gene sequence: CDR1 SGHDN, CDR2 FVKESK. Deletions cut 4 bases from V and 4 bases from J, with 16 bases between. The CDR3 extends over 15 amino acids. CDR3 amino acids: CASSRSSQGGETQYF. The CDR3 DNA is TGTGCCAGCAGCCGGTCCTCCCAAGGCGGAGAGACCCAGTACTTC. The full variable domain, in which reference TRBV14 and TRBJ2-5 provide the parts outside the CDR3, is EAGVTQFPSHSVIEKGQTVTLRCDPISGHDNLYWYRRVMGKEIKFLLHFVKESKQDESGMPNNRFLAERTGGTYSTLKVQPAELEDSGVYFCASSRSSQGGETQYFGPGTRLLVL.

This chain links TRBV20-1 with TRBJ2-2; 13 bases line up with TRBD2. CDR1 is DFQATT and CDR2 is SNEGSKA in the germline V gene (reference sequence). With 0 bases clipped from V and 5 bases from J, the junction kept 6 bases outside the gene matches. The CDR3 totals 17 residues. DNA for the CDR3: TGCAGTGCTAGAGATAGGACTAGCGGGAGTCGTACCGGGGAGCTGTTTTTT. Encoded protein: CSARDRTSGSRTGELFF.

In its sample, this clonotype was seen many times. The V and J genes are TRBV27 and TRBJ2-3; 9 nucleotides align to TRBD1. CDR1 is MNHEY and CDR2 is SMNVEV in the germline V gene (reference sequence). CDR3 size: 16 residues. V dropped 6 bases and J dropped 3; count of bases not matched to a gene: 10. Here the CDR3 reads CASSNRGQVGTDTQYF. The CDR3, as DNA: TGTGCCAGCAGCAACAGGGGGCAGGTAGGGACAGATACGCAGTATTTT.

The gene calls are TRBV20-1 and TRBJ2-3; D not resolved. Germline CDR1 reads DFQATT; CDR2 reads SNEGSKA (reference sequence). The CDR3 covers 15 residues. V was clipped by 3 bases and J by 0 bases, with 13 bases between them. Written as DNA, the CDR3 is TGCAGTGCTAGGAAGTTCACGACTAGCACAGATACGCAGTATTTT. This translates into CSARKFTTSTDTQYF.

This clonotype appeared a few times. This chain joins TRBV11-2 and TRBJ2-3; 9 bases match TRBD2. The trim removed 6 bases at V and 1 base at J, leaving 5 bases unmatched. The germline CDR1 and CDR2 sequences are SGHAT and FQNNGV. The CDR3 totals 15 residues. DNA for the CDR3: TGTGCCAGCAGACGACTAGCGGTCGGCACAGATACGCAGTATTTT. It is translated as CASRRLAVGTDTQYF. Full variable domain (rest looked up from reference TRBV11-2 and TRBJ2-3): EAGVAQSPRYKIIEKRQSVAFWCNPISGHATLYWYQQILGQGPKLLIQFQNNGVVDDSQLPKDRFSAERLKGVDSTLKIQPAKLEDSAVYLCASRRLAVGTDTQYFGPGTRLTVL.

V is TRBV5-1 and J is TRBJ2-7, with 8 bases fitting TRBD1. Losses at the gene ends were 6 bases for V and 3 bases for J; bases not matched to a gene: 11. CDR1 and CDR2 (germline): SGHRS, YFSETQ. The CDR3 extends over 15 amino acids. The CDR3 sequence: CASILGQGSFYEQYF. CDR3 in DNA: TGCGCCAGCATCCTCGGACAGGGTTCGTTCTACGAGCAGTACTTC.

In this sample, this clonotype turned up a few times. The chain joins TRBV27 to TRBJ2-3; 14 bases agree with TRBD2. Trimming cost V 5 bases and J 8 bases; bases outside gene matches: 9. Per germline, CDR1 MNHEY and CDR2 SMNVEV (reference sequence). This CDR3 comprises 16 residues. In DNA form, the CDR3 reads TGTGCCAGCAGTGTCAGACTAGCGGGAGGGCCGATTACGCAGTATTTT. Protein product: CASSVRLAGGPITQYF.

Many counts were recorded for this clonotype. The chain carries TRBV5-6 and TRBJ2-6; no reliable D call. Germline V gene data show CDR1 as SGHDT and CDR2 as YYEEEE. The CDR3 runs to 14 residues. V was shortened by 5 bases and J by 0 bases, with 6 bases between the two germline ends. The CDR3 nucleotides are TGTGCCAGCAGACGGAACTCTGGGGCCAACGTCCTGACTTTC. Residues: CASRRNSGANVLTF. Full variable domain (outside the CDR3, taken from reference TRBV5-6 and TRBJ2-6): DAGVTQSPTHLIKTRGQQVTLRCSPKSGHDTVSWYQQALGQGPQFIFQYYEEEERQRGNFPDRFSGHQFPNYSSELNVNALLLGDSALYLCASRRNSGANVLTFGAGSRLTVL.

The table lists this clonotype with many counts. This chain connects TRBV5-6 to TRBJ1-1, with D possibly TRBD1 on 5 matching bases. CDR3 size: 14 residues. The germline V gene has CDR1 SGHDT and CDR2 YYEEEE. Trimming stripped 5 bases from V and 3 bases from J, with 14 bases between. The CDR3 nucleotides read TGTGCCAGCAGTGCCATCGACAGATACACTGAAGCTTTCTTT. Protein: CASSAIDRYTEAFF. The full variable domain, with the rest looked up from reference TRBV5-6 and TRBJ1-1, is DAGVTQSPTHLIKTRGQQVTLRCSPKSGHDTVSWYQQALGQGPQFIFQYYEEEERQRGNFPDRFSGHQFPNYSSELNVNALLLGDSALYLCASSAIDRYTEAFFGQGTRLTVV.